This TCR beta chain is from a study of blood T cells in healthy people across ages (dated by TCRdb to about 2015). General notes on the study: Template switching captured roughly one uniquely barcoded TCR beta cDNA molecule per two T cells in model experiments. To avoid experimental bias, donors of different ages were randomly spread across the sequencing lanes. Using deep sequencing normalized with unique cDNA molecular identifiers, the study measured how TCR beta repertoire diversity changes with age. The study analyzed two additional independent replicas of 1 million unique cDNA reads from the same blood draw for two donors, one aged 18 to 30 and one aged 80 or older. The donors were split into four age groups: young (average about 16 years), middle-aged (more than 35), aged (approximately 59) and long-lived (approximately 80).

CDR1 and CDR2 (LGHNA, YSLEER) derive from the germline V gene. Germline trimming amounts to 5 bases on V and 4 bases on J, with 6 as the count of junction bases outside the gene matches. There are 15 amino acids in the CDR3, from cysteine to phenylalanine inclusive. CDR3 DNA only is kept here, 45 bases in frame from base 1. Comments on this clonotype: Its recognized antigen is unknown. One base away there is no much larger clone; base qualities are not given.

Donors were a few dozen systemically healthy Caucasian individuals from Russia aged roughly 6 to 90 years. Each donor gave approximately 9.3 milliliters of peripheral blood, collected into EDTA-treated Vacutainer tubes. Ficoll-Paque density-gradient centrifugation was used to isolate PBMCs, with at least 6.5 million per sample. Total RNA, at least 6 micrograms per sample, was extracted from PBMCs with Trizol reagent. For every donor, flow cytometry on a PBMC aliquot measured the percentage of naive CD45RAhigh/CD27high T cells. Receptor libraries were prepared by 5' RACE. Sequencing was carried out with an Illumina HiSeq 2500. The second PCR ran for about 6 to 12 cycles and used a J-beta primer mix along with a sample-barcoded 5' primer. A unique molecular identifier was introduced onto each TCR beta cDNA molecule by a template-switch 5' adaptor carrying 12 random nucleotides. Each sample yielded at least 3 million CDR3-containing paired-end reads. The Mint cDNA synthesis kit, primed by a TRBC-specific oligonucleotide, was used to synthesize first-strand cDNA from all RNA. After uracil-DNA glycosylase treatment, a first 18-cycle PCR used universal primers M1SS and BC2_uni_R on all cDNA. On the study's bioinformatics: Normalization of each sample was performed by random selection of 1 million high-quality reads, each carrying a distinct molecular identifier. Reads with shared molecular identifiers were discarded instead of being binned into consensus sequences. MiTCR, with a Q25 quality threshold and the strictest error-elimination algorithm, was used for CDR3 identification, clonotype clustering and error correction. A nonparametric unseen species model with Euler transformation was used to estimate a lower bound on total TCR beta diversity. TCRdb trimmed public reads at Q25 via fastp, called clones via MiXCR and kept in-frame beta chains. Every CDR3 protein is listed once, alongside the most common genes and DNA of its rows. TCRdb, rather than the study authors, made the V and J calls. Within this sample are about 1.8 million distinct CDR3 sequences, with around half of them counted one time only. Over 2% of the sample rests with the top ten.

The paper's findings and limits, for the study overall: The CMV infection status of donors was not known, potentially confounding age-related changes in expanded clonotypes. Bulk unsorted PBMC profiling prevented conclusive comparison of naive and antigen-experienced compartments. As age increased, observed TCR beta diversity per million T cells dropped in a roughly linear way, and a significant reduction was already evident by age roughly 36. Observed TCR beta diversity correlated strongly with the percentage of naive T cells measured by flow cytometry. Estimates of total diversity based on one million sequenced T cells were regarded as lower bounds and as underestimates. Compared with the aged group, more naive CD4+ T cells, fewer expanded clones and increased TCR diversity were shown by the long-lived group, suggesting age selection.

The sequenced sample was blood. The sequence is built from TRBV4-3 and TRBJ1-2; the junction holds 11 bases that match TRBD1. The TCR originated in a woman aged 40 to 49 in good health. The sequence in DNA is TGCGCCAGCAGCAAGGGACAGGGGGTTGTCTATGGCTACACCTTC. Its product reads: CASSKGQGVVYGYTF.